This is a list of T cell receptor beta chains from one sample in a study of blood T cell repertoires in COVID-19. TCRdb's table, derived via immunoSEQ multiplex PCR, lists solely in-frame clones and lacks some. This sample has tens of thousands of clones; more than 75% occur once, and the top ten carry more than 8%. Sequenced input: peripheral blood. All receptors come from an elderly woman with acute or convalescent COVID-19. CDR3s include the opening cysteine and the closing phenylalanine or tryptophan. The D gene is left open where the match is weak. Expanded clones are given a class, and other clones once, few, many or no size at all.

CDR3,DNA,D,size,J,V
CASSPTGGGGYNSPLHF,TGTGCCAGCAGCCCTACAGGGGGCGGTGGGTATAATTCACCCCTCCACTTT,TRBD1,NA,TRBJ1-6,TRBV6-2/TRBV6-3
CASSRLAGGRTGELFF,TGTGCCAGTAGTAGACTAGCGGGGGGTCGTACCGGGGAGCTGTTTTTT,TRBD2,few,TRBJ2-2,TRBV19
CASSHRTGLSHGYTF,TGTGCCAGCAGCCATAGGACAGGGCTCTCCCATGGCTACACCTTC,TRBD1,NA,TRBJ1-2,TRBV14
CASSLTGADSPLHF,TGCGCCAGCAGCCTGACAGGGGCCGATTCACCCCTCCACTTT,TRBD1,NA,TRBJ1-6,TRBV5-1
CASSVHRGRTDSPLHF,TGTGCCAGCAGTGTCCACAGGGGGCGCACCGATTCACCCCTCCACTTT,TRBD1,NA,TRBJ1-6,TRBV27
CAWSGQGLGGNQPQHF,TGTGCCTGGAGCGGACAGGGTCTTGGGGGCAATCAGCCCCAGCATTTT,TRBD1,NA,TRBJ1-5,TRBV30
CASSQDGGFLYEQYF,TGCGCCAGCAGCCAAGATGGTGGCTTCCTCTACGAGCAGTACTTC,NA,NA,TRBJ2-7,TRBV4-1
CAGGLENTIYF,TGCGCGGGGGGGCTTGAAAACACCATATATTTT,NA,NA,TRBJ1-3,TRBV21-1
CASSPGTTGANVLTF,TGTGCCAGCAGCCCAGGCACGACGGGGGCCAACGTCCTGACTTTC,NA,NA,TRBJ2-6,TRBV5-5
CSVIFLPTSGGFTGELFF,TGCAGCGTCATTTTTTTGCCCACTAGCGGGGGCTTCACCGGGGAGCTGTTTTTT,TRBD2,NA,TRBJ2-2,TRBV29-1
CASSFAEGSAYEQYF,TGTGCCAGCAGCTTCGCGGAGGGCTCGGCCTACGAGCAGTACTTC,NA,NA,TRBJ2-7,TRBV7-9
CSVGLTSGRTDTQYF,TGCAGCGTTGGTTTGACTAGCGGGAGGACAGATACGCAGTATTTT,TRBD2,NA,TRBJ2-3,TRBV29-1
CASSLSGGAGNTIYF,TGTGCCAGCAGTTTATCTGGGGGGGCTGGAAACACCATATATTTT,NA,NA,TRBJ1-3,TRBV28
CATSRVSSDSYEQYF,TGTGCCACCAGCAGAGTGTCCAGCGACTCCTACGAGCAGTACTTC,NA,NA,TRBJ2-7,TRBV15
CASSQVTSQETQYF,TGCGCCAGCAGCCAAGTTACCAGCCAAGAGACCCAGTACTTC,NA,once,TRBJ2-5,TRBV4-1
CASSSGQGDYGYTF,TGTGCCAGCTCATCGGGACAGGGGGACTATGGCTACACCTTC,TRBD1,NA,TRBJ1-2,TRBV18
CSVVDRVNTEAFF,TGCAGCGTTGTGGACAGGGTGAACACTGAAGCTTTCTTT,TRBD1,NA,TRBJ1-1,TRBV29-1
CASSQGQVGGDQPQHF,TGTGCCAGCAGCCAGGGACAGGTAGGCGGCGATCAGCCCCAGCATTTT,TRBD1,NA,TRBJ1-5,TRBV4-2
CATRARDSYTDTQYF,TGTGCCACCAGGGCCCGGGACAGTTACACAGATACGCAGTATTTT,TRBD1,NA,TRBJ2-3,TRBV15
CASSPMFRLADTQYF,TGTGCCAGCAGCCCCATGTTCAGACTAGCTGATACGCAGTATTTT,TRBD2,once,TRBJ2-3,TRBV5-6
CASSLPGQGAGGYTF,TGTGCCAGCAGCTTGCCGGGACAGGGGGCAGGGGGCTACACCTTC,TRBD1,NA,TRBJ1-2,TRBV7-9
CASSVDFNTGELFF,TGTGCCAGCAGCGTTGACTTTAACACCGGGGAGCTGTTTTTT,NA,few,TRBJ2-2,TRBV14
CASSLSYFGAGYSNQPQHF,TGTGCCAGCAGTTTATCGTATTTTGGGGCAGGCTATAGCAATCAGCCCCAGCATTTT,NA,NA,TRBJ1-5,TRBV27
CASSASGLGYGYTF,TGTGCCAGCAGTGCCTCGGGACTAGGGTATGGCTACACCTTC,NA,once,TRBJ1-2,TRBV28
CASSEYLAVNTGELFF,TGTGCCAGCAGTGAATATCTAGCTGTGAACACCGGGGAGCTGTTTTTT,NA,once,TRBJ2-2,TRBV2